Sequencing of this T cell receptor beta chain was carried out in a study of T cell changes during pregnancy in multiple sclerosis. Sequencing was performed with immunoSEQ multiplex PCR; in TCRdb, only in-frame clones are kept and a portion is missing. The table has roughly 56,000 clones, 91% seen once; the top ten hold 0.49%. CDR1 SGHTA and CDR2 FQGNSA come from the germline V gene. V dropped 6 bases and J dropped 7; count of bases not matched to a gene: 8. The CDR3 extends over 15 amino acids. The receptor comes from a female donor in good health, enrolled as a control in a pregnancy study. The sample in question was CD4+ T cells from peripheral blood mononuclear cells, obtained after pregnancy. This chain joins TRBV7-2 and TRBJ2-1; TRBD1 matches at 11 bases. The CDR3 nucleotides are TGTGCCAGCAGGCCTGGAGGACAGGGGGCGAATGAGCAGTTCTTC. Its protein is CASRPGGQGANEQFF.